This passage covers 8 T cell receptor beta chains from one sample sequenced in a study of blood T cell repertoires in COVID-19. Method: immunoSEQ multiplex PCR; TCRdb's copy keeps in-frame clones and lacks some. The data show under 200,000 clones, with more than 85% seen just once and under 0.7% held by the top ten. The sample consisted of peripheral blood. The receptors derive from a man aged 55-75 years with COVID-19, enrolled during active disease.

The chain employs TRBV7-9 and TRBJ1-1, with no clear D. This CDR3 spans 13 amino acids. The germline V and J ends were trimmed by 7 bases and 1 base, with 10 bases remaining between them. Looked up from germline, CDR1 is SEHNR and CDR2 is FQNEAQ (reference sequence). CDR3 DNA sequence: TGTGCCAGCACCAAGGCGGGGAACACTGAAGCTTTCTTT. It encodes CASTKAGNTEAFF.

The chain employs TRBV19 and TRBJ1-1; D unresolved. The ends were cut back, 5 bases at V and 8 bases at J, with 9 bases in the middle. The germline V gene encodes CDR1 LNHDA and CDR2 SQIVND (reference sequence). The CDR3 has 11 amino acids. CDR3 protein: CASSAPGEAFF. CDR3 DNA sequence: TGTGCCAGTAGTGCTCCGGGAGAAGCTTTCTTT.

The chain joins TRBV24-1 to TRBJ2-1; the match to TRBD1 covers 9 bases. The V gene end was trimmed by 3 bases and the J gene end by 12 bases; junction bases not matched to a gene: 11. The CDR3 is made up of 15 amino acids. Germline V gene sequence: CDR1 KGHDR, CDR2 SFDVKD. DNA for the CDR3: TGTGCCACCAGTGATGGGGGGACAGGGCTTCTTGGGCAGTTCTTC. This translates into CATSDGGTGLLGQFF.

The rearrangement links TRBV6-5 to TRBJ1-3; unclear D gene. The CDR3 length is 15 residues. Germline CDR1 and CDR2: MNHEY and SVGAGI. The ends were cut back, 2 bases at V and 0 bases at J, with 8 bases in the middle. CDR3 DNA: TGTGCCAGCAGTTACGGGAGGCGCTCTGGAAACACCATATATTTT. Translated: CASSYGRRSGNTIYF.

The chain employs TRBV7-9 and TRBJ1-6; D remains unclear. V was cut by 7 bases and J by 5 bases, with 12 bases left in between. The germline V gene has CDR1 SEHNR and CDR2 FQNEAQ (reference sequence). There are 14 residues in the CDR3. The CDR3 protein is CASTKYTDNSPLHF. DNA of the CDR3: TGTGCCAGCACCAAGTATACAGATAATTCACCCCTCCACTTT.

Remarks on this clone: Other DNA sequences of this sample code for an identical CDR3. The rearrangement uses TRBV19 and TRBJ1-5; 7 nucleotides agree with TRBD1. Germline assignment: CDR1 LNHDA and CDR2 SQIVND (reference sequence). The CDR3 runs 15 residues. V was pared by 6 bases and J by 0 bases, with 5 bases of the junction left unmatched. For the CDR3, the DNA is TGTGCCAGTAGGCCGGGACAGAATAGCAATCAGCCCCAGCATTTT. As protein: CASRPGQNSNQPQHF. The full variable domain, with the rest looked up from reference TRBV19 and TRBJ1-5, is DGGITQSPKYLFRKEGQNVTLSCEQNLNHDAMYWYRQDPGQGLRLIYYSQIVNDFQKGDIAEGYSVSREKKESFPLTVTSAQKNPTAFYLCASRPGQNSNQPQHFGDGTRLSIL.

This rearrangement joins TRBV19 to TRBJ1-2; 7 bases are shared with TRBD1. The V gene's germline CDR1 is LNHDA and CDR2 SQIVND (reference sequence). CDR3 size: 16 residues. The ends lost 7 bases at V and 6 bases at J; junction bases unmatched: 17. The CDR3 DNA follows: TGTGCCAGTAACCAACGAACGGGACAGCTCGCCCATGGCTACACCTTC. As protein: CASNQRTGQLAHGYTF.

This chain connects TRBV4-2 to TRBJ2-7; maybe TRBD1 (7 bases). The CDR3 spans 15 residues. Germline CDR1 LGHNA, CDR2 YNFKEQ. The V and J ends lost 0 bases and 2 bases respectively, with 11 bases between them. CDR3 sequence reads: CASSQDAGQPYEQYF. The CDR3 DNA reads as TGTGCCAGCAGCCAAGATGCGGGACAGCCCTACGAGCAGTACTTC.